This T cell receptor beta chain was obtained from a study of cytomegalovirus exposure and HLA in healthy donors (dated by TCRdb to about 2017). In the study overall: An earlier analysis of several hundred of the donors reported approximately 290 Gb of sequence data and 100 million to 130 million unique TCR beta sequences from 150 million to 200 million T cells. An early release that covered about 600 HLA-typed donors contained around 300 gigabases of sequencing data and about 93 million unique TCR sequences. Among the roughly 400 genotyped donors, 81% belonged to the genetic ancestry cluster associated with self-reported Caucasian donors. The aim of the study was to test whether cataloging public T cell receptors could identify signatures of past pathogen exposure. The T cell repertoires of 666 subjects were profiled by immunosequencing and related to cytomegalovirus serostatus. Besides the first cohort of 666 subjects, a separate validation cohort made up of 120 different subjects was used. To predict cytomegalovirus infection status, the study combined high-throughput TCR immunosequencing, statistical association of individual TCRs with disease status, and machine learning. A later analysis re-examined previously published TCR beta repertoires from around 670 donors and added high-resolution HLA genotyping to investigate patterns of TCR occurrence. Rather than drawing on any new phenotypic data, the later analysis identified candidate immune exposures from TCR beta sequences and the way those sequences occurred across donors. An earlier analysis of 587 of the donors used high-throughput TCR beta sequencing to judge whether each TCR beta V gene segment behaved as functional or pseudogenic. Donor age, sex, ethnicity and CMV serostatus were collected together with the repertoire data. Genome-wide SNP genotypes for about 60% of the roughly 700 donors were used in a later genetic analysis, which treated that subset as a discovery cohort. All discovery cohort repertoires had been generated on a single sequencing platform. Both class I and class II loci were covered by HLA typing, at four-digit resolution. The number of typed donors differed by locus: about 620-640 for A, B, C, DRB1 and DQB1; approximately 540 for DQA1; 606 for DPA1; and roughly 470 for DPB1. Roughly 5 DR-DQ haplotypes were treated as single units for association and clustering because of strong linkage in the cohort. Among about 400 genotyped donors of the cohort, an average of around 250,000 unique TCR beta nucleotide sequences was sequenced per donor, of which about 20% were non-productive.

Study-wide conclusions, independent of this receptor: Only TCR beta chains were sequenced in this cohort, and the absence of alpha or paired-chain data limited detectable features. The presence/absence analyses assumed that sequencing depth was roughly uniform across donors, and that assumption may not be true. Because some donors lacked HLA typing at each locus, the association tests relied only on the typed subset. The authors suggested that the approach could potentially be generalized to other disease states and immunological phenotypes. An association between a missense DCLRE1C variant and V-gene and J-gene trimming of TCR beta chains was found in a later genetic analysis and replicated in an independent cohort. In both the original and validation cohorts, the classifier was reported to diagnose cytomegalovirus status with high specificity and sensitivity. Some IMGT-functional V segments, including TRBV6-2 and TRBV6-3, could not be told apart with the 87-base-pair reads, so those segments were excluded. According to a later analysis, parvovirus B19, influenza, CMV and Epstein-Barr virus appeared linked to several top co-occurrence clusters. In a later analysis, about 16,000 TCR beta sequences were associated with specific HLA alleles at a false discovery rate of 0.05. According to a later analysis, TCR association rates differed among HLA loci, with DRB1 alleles showing the most associated TCRs and HLA-C alleles showing the fewest. Strong co-occurrence of HLA alleles, especially DR and DQ, made assigning TCR associations to individual alleles difficult. The study gave a list of roughly 150 TCR beta chains associated with cytomegalovirus. Compared with the roughly 670-donor mean, donors in an Asian-associated ancestry cluster had fewer N-insertions in productive TCRs, according to a later genetic analysis. In a later analysis, most CMV-associated TCR beta chains were found to appear HLA-restricted, with HLA associations seemingly driven largely by CMV exposure. For the cohort, immune exposure information was limited to CMV serostatus. The earlier analysis of 587 of the donors excluded roughly 17 rarely observed V segments, including chromosome 9 orphons, because counts were too low. Correlated functional status among segregating V segments might be attributable to linkage disequilibrium, but an unknown experimental factor could not be ruled out. The sequencing pipeline was judged likely to have produced a cluster of highly shared sequence variants as a technical artifact. A further reported finding was that TCR beta sequences accurately predicted the HLA-A and HLA-B alleles for most subjects in the first cohort. In an earlier analysis of 587 of the donors, most TCR beta V segments were observed in productive rearrangements about 90% or about 30% of the time, broadly matching IMGT annotations. A few of the identified cytomegalovirus-associated TCR beta chains were confirmed in vitro to be specific for cytomegalovirus antigens. A later analysis found that HLA-associated TCR beta chains were more clonally expanded and had lower generation probabilities than equally common non-associated chains. Most TCR sequences were observed very rarely across donors, whereas some public TCRs were present in many individuals.

A note on this clone: No antigen is known for it. Base qualities are missing; no much larger clone stands one base away.

The method was the immunoSEQ multiplex PCR assay. A mixture of 60 forward primers for TCR Vbeta segments and 13 reverse primers for TCR Jbeta segments was used in the multiplex PCR. The CDR3 region of rearranged TCR beta genes was amplified from genomic DNA with a multiplex PCR assay. The amplified TCR beta libraries were sequenced on the Illumina HiSeq System as 87-base-pair reads. Concerning the study's data processing: In a later analysis, around 80 million unique TCR beta chains were counted across the roughly 700 repertoires, and around 10 million of these chains were shared by at least two donors. Raw reads were error-corrected and collapsed into unique sequences with a nearest-neighbor algorithm that merged closely related sequences to remove PCR and sequencing errors. Alignment of CDR3 sequences to IMGT reference sequences was used to assign V, D and J gene segments. For a sequence to be retained, a match of at least six nucleotides to both a V gene segment and a J gene segment was required. A rearrangement counted as productive if the CDR3 had no stop codons and remained in frame with V and J, and every other rearrangement counted as non-productive. Following IMGT convention, CDR3 was defined as the stretch from the second conserved V-encoded cysteine to the conserved J-encoded phenylalanine. The earlier analysis of about 610 of the donors excluded sequences that lacked an unambiguous match to a single V gene segment. In an earlier analysis of a few hundred of the donors, V segments were called functional above 56.7% productive rearrangements and were called segregating when the between-donor standard deviation exceeded 5%. A statistical classification framework was developed to diagnose cytomegalovirus status using the catalog of TCR beta chain sequences. In a later analysis, V and J genes were assigned by comparing TCR nucleotide sequences against IMGT/GENE-DB human TR gene sequences. The TCRdist pipeline was used in a later analysis to assign CDR3 sequences and most-parsimonious VDJ recombination scenarios. In a later analysis, every TCR beta chain was defined by the combination of its CDR3 amino acid sequence and its V-gene family, and reads without a unique V-gene family were dropped. A later analysis removed 592 highly shared, low-generation-probability nucleotide sequences to deal with suspected cross-contamination and a sequencing artifact. For each public chain, a later analysis derived a clonal expansion index from normalized ranks of inferred template counts within each repertoire. In a later analysis, generation probabilities were computed using a VDJ recombination model fitted to out-of-frame rearrangements, and the results were checked against IGoR. Hypergeometric tests were used in a later analysis to score TCR-TCR, TCR-HLA and TCR-CMV co-occurrence, with a repertoire-size bias correction applied to the TCR pairs. False discovery rates were estimated in a later analysis by permuting HLA or CMV assignments 20 times. A later analysis grouped co-occurring TCRs with DBSCAN, adding TCRdist sequence similarity when clustering within HLA-allele-positive subsets. Co-occurrence clustering excluded repertoires with fewer than 30,000 or more than 120,000 public chains, plus five with anomalous nucleotide sharing. TCRdb mirrors the immuneACCESS table, restricted to in-frame sequences. Some clones are absent from its copies; in checked studies, under half trace to an unresolved V gene, and the reason for the others is unknown. V and J calls and clone size follow that table, whereas D and trimming were derived from the DNA. This sample gives 130,000 to 150,000 clones in total; approximately 81% of them show up just once. 3.5% to 4.5% of the sample is held by the ten biggest clonotypes.

Looking up the germline V gene yields CDR1 SGHRS and CDR2 YFSETQ. Relative to germline, V is 4 bases shorter and J is 5 bases shorter, with 15 bases between their ends. The CDR3, from cysteine to phenylalanine, totals 15 residues. The DNA shown is the 45-base CDR3, in frame from base 1. The cohort comprised more than 550 healthy bone marrow donors. Cohort members were all nominally healthy when sampled, although unrecorded immune exposures were likely present. The donor tested CMV seropositive, placing the donor among the 289 seropositive members of the cohort. A peripheral blood sample was provided by each donor, and peripheral blood mononuclear cells were used for TCR beta sequencing. Genomic DNA extraction from the blood cell samples was performed with the Qiagen DNeasy Blood Extraction Kit.

This sequence uses TRBV5-1 and TRBJ2-2; a weak D assignment points to TRBD2 (6 bases agree). Sequenced material: PBMCs. This receptor was taken from a woman aged 40 to 50 in good health and CMV-seropositive. The DNA is as follows: TGCGCCAGCAGCCAACGGACGGCGGGAACCGGGGAGCTGTTTTTT. It specifies CASSQRTAGTGELFF.